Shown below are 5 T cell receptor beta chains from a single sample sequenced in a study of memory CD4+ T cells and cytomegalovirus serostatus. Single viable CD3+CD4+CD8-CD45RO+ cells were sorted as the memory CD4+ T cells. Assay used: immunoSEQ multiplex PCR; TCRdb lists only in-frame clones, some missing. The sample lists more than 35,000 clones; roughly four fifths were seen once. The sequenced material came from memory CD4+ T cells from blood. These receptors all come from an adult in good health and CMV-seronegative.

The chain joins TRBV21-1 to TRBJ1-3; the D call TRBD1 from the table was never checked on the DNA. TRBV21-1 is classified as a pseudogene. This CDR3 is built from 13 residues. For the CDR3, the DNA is TGTGCCAGCAGCTACCACAGGGTTTGGACCATATATTTT. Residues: CASSYHRVWTIYF.

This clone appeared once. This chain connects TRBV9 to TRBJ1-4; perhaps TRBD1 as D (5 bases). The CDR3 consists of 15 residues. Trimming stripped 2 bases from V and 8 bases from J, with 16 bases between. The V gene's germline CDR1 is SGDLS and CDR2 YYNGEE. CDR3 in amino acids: CASSVYEGMGEKLFF. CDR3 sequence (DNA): TGTGCCAGCAGCGTTTATGAGGGGATGGGGGAAAAACTGTTTTTT.

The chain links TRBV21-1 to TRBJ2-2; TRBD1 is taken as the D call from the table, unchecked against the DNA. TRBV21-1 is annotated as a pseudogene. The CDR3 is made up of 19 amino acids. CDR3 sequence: CASSNGGSTGDLSTGELFF. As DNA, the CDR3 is TGTGCCAGCAGCAATGGTGGCTCGACAGGGGATCTTAGCACCGGGGAGCTGTTTTTT.

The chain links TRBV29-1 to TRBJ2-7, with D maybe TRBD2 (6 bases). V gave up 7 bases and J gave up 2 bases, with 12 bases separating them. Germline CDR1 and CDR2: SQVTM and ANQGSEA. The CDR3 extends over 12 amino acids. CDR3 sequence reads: CSALRGTYEQYF. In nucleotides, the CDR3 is TGCAGCGCCCTCCGGGGGACCTACGAGCAGTACTTC.

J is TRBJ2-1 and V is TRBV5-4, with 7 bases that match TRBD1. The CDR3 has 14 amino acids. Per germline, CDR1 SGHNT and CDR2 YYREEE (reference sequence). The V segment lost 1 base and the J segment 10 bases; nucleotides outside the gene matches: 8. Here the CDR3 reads CASSLWETGNEQFF. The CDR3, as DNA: TGTGCCAGCAGCTTGTGGGAGACAGGGAACGAGCAGTTCTTC.